This passage covers 15 T cell receptor beta chains from one sample sequenced in a study of TIL therapy for anti-PD-1-resistant metastatic lung cancer. The immunoSEQ assay was v3. Some clones are missing from TCRdb's copy, which holds only in-frame ones; the method was immunoSEQ multiplex PCR. The data show about 26,000 clones, approximately 63% seen once. Stated time point: pre-treatment sample, taken before nivolumab and TIL therapy. The tumor samples were excised metastases, mostly pleural nodules or supraclavicular lymph nodes. Sequences were derived from tumor tissue, sampled at baseline. The receptors here all came from a woman aged 25-85 years with non-small cell lung cancer.

The CDR3, as DNA: TGTGCCACCAGCAGAGTTAATCAGCCCCAGCATTTT. Its translation is CATSRVNQPQHF. The V call is TRBV15, the J call TRBJ1-5; D is ambiguous. This CDR3 spans 12 amino acids. Germline V CDR1 and CDR2: LNHNV, YYDKDF (reference sequence). The V gene lost 1 base and the J gene lost 4 bases, with 2 bases spanning the gap.

The CDR3 here is CASSVLDKTYEQYF. The CDR3 DNA is TGTGCCAGCAGTGTTTTGGACAAGACCTACGAGCAGTACTTC. The rearrangement uses TRBV6-1 and TRBJ2-7, with a possible D match to TRBD1 (5 bases). Between the trimmed V and J ends, which lost 4 bases and 2 bases, there was a span of 12 bases. CDR3 length: 14 residues. Looked up from germline, CDR1 is MNHNS and CDR2 is SASEGT.

The genes are TRBV2 and TRBJ1-5; perhaps TRBD1 as D (5 bases). V was clipped by 6 bases and J by 6 bases, with 12 bases between them. This CDR3 region has 13 residues. Germline lookup yields CDR1 SNHLY and CDR2 FYNNEI. The CDR3 nucleotides are TGTGCCAGCAGCCAGGGAGAGGGTCAGCCCCAGCATTTT. This sequence encodes CASSQGEGQPQHF.

This clone was counted at least ten times. This rearrangement joins TRBV4-1 to TRBJ2-5; 8 bases map to TRBD2. Trimming at V came to 7 bases and at J to 4 bases, leaving 5 bases not matched to a gene. CDR3 size: 13 residues. Germline lookup yields CDR1 MGHRA and CDR2 YSYEKL. The CDR3: CASTPAGGETQYF. CDR3 coding DNA: TGCGCCAGCACCCCGGCGGGAGGAGAGACCCAGTACTTC.

This clone was observed a single time. This rearrangement joins TRBV7-2 to TRBJ2-7, with TRBD2 matching 16 bases. CDR3 size: 17 residues. Germline V gene sequence: CDR1 SGHTA, CDR2 FQGNSA. Trimming removed 1 base from V and 2 bases from J; junction bases left unmatched: 2. In DNA form, the CDR3 reads TGTGCCAGCAGCTTAGTTGGGACTAGCGGGAGGGCCTACGAGCAGTACTTC. Protein: CASSLVGTSGRAYEQYF.

The rearrangement links TRBV2 to TRBJ2-2; TRBD1 or TRBD2 may be the D gene (5 bases each). Trimming pared 5 bases from V and 1 base from J, leaving 11 bases between. Germline-derived CDR1 and CDR2 are SNHLY and FYNNEI. The CDR3 consists of 15 residues. In DNA, the CDR3 is TGTGCCAGCAGTCCCGTTGGGGGGAACACCGGGGAGCTGTTTTTT. It specifies CASSPVGGNTGELFF.

This clone appeared once. The chain links TRBV7-3 to TRBJ2-3; no reliable D call. V shed 1 base and J shed 2 bases, with 10 bases lying between them. CDR1 and CDR2 from the germline V gene are SGHTA and FQGTGA. The CDR3 is made up of 15 amino acids. CDR3 residues: CASSLSHGSTDTQYF. Written as DNA, the CDR3 is TGTGCCAGCAGCTTAAGTCACGGTTCCACAGATACGCAGTATTTT.

The chain is built from TRBV20-1 and TRBJ1-1, with D possibly TRBD1 on 6 matching bases. The CDR3 is 10 residues long. V dropped 5 bases and J dropped 10 bases, with 11 bases sitting between them. Looked up from germline, CDR1 is DFQATT and CDR2 is SNEGSKA (reference sequence). CDR3 nucleotides: TGCAGTGCTCAGGACAGCGTAGCTTTCTTT. This sequence encodes CSAQDSVAFF.

The chain joins TRBV30 to TRBJ2-7; 15 nucleotides line up with TRBD2. Germline CDR1 is GTSNPN and CDR2 is SVGIG (reference sequence). CDR3 length: 17 amino acids. Trimming at V came to 1 base and at J to 3 bases, leaving 7 bases not matched to a gene. The CDR3 sequence: CAWSGGLAGGLDYEQYF. CDR3 nucleotide sequence: TGTGCCTGGAGTGGCGGACTAGCGGGAGGGCTTGACTACGAGCAGTACTTC.

This rearrangement joins TRBV6-4 to TRBJ2-7; 10 bases align to TRBD2. J gave up 2 bases and V 4 bases, and 8 bases lay outside the gene matches. The CDR3 contains 16 residues. CDR1 and CDR2 (germline): MRHNA, SNTAGT. The CDR3 is CASSASGRESTYEQYF. The CDR3 DNA reads TGTGCCAGCAGTGCAAGCGGGAGGGAATCTACCTACGAGCAGTACTTC.

J is TRBJ2-7 and V is TRBV27, with TRBD1 as a possible D gene (6 bases). This CDR3 is 16 amino acids long. The V end lost 0 bases, the J end lost 6 bases, and 18 bases lay between the germline ends. The V gene's germline CDR1 is MNHEY and CDR2 SMNVEV (reference sequence). In nucleotides, the CDR3 is TGTGCCAGCAGTTTATCAGTGGGGGCGGCCCCTGGCGAGCAGTACTTC. It codes for CASSLSVGAAPGEQYF.

This clone was observed a handful of times. The rearrangement links TRBV10-1 to TRBJ1-1; D gene ambiguous. CDR1 and CDR2 from the germline V gene are WNHNN and SYGVQD (reference sequence). This CDR3 has 13 residues. The V gene lost 3 bases and the J gene lost 1 base, with 6 bases spanning the gap. The CDR3 nucleotides read TGCGCCAGCAGTGATCGGGCGAACACTGAAGCTTTCTTT. As protein: CASSDRANTEAFF.

The J gene is TRBJ1-2, the V gene TRBV27, with a tentative D call TRBD1 (6 bases). The CDR3 spans 11 residues. Germline V gives CDR1 MNHEY, CDR2 SMNVEV (reference sequence). Trimming cost V 8 bases and J 2 bases, with 6 bases left between them. The CDR3 DNA follows: TGTGCCAGCGGGACAAACTATGGCTACACCTTC. It encodes CASGTNYGYTF.

The V call is TRBV25-1, the J call TRBJ2-7; 7 bases map to TRBD1. Germline V gene lookup returns CDR1 MGHDK and CDR2 SYGVNS. The CDR3 covers 15 residues. With V trimmed by 6 bases and J by 2 bases, 10 bases remained unmatched. CDR3 DNA: TGTGCCAGCAGCTCTAGGGACAGAAAAACCTACGAGCAGTACTTC. As protein: CASSSRDRKTYEQYF.

CDR3 amino acids: CSVVDRGPNYGYTF. The CDR3, as DNA: TGCAGCGTTGTAGACAGGGGGCCTAACTATGGCTACACCTTC. The V call is TRBV29-1, the J call TRBJ1-2; TRBD1 aligns across 10 bases. This CDR3 comprises 14 residues. Germline loops: CDR1 SQVTM, CDR2 ANQGSEA. The ends lost 4 bases at V and 0 bases at J; junction bases unmatched: 2.